This T cell receptor (beta chain) was recorded in a study of T cells expressing NK-cell markers. This CDR3 contains 13 residues. Germline-derived CDR1 and CDR2 are DFQATT and SNEGSKA (reference sequence). TCRdb reworked the 5' RACE reads into one entry per CDR3 protein, no DNA. The sample totals some 300,000 distinct CDR3 sequences. The clonotype originates from a man younger than 35 in good health. Source material: blood T cells: a sorted CD56 or NKG2C T cell subset, CD4+ or CD8+ T cells, or bulk PBMC T cells (not recorded which). The genes are TRBV20-1 and TRBJ2-7; lacking DNA, the TRBD1 call made by TCRdb goes unchecked. The CDR3 sequence is CSAEPQGFYEQYF.